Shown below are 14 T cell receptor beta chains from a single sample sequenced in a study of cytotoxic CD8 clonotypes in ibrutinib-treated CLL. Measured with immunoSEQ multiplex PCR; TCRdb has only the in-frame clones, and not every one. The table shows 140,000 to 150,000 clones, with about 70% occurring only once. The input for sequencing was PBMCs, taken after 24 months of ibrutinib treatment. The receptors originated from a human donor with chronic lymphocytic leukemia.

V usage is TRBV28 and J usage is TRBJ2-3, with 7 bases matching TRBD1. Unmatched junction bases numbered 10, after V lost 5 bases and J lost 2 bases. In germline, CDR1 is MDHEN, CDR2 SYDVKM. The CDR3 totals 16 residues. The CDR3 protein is CASSRSGQTITDTQYF. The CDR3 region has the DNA TGTGCCAGCAGTCGGTCGGGACAGACCATCACAGATACGCAGTATTTT.

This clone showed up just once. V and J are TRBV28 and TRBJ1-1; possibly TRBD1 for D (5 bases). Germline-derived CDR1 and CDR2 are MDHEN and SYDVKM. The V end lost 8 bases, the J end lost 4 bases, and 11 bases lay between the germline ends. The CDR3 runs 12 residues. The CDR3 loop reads CASESGGTEAFF. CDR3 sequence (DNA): TGTGCCAGCGAGAGTGGGGGCACTGAAGCTTTCTTT. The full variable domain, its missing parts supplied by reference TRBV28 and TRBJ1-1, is DVKVTQSSRYLVKRTGEKVFLECVQDMDHENMFWYRQDPGLGLRLIYFSYDVKMKEKGDIPEGYSVSREKKERFSLILESASTNQTSMYLCASESGGTEAFFGQGTRLTVV.

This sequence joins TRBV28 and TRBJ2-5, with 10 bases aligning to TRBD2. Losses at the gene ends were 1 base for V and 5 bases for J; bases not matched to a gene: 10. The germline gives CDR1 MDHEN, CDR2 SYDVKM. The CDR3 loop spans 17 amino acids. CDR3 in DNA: TGTGCCAGCAGTTTATCGCCAGCGGGGGGGCCCGGGGAGACCCAGTACTTC. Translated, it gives CASSLSPAGGPGETQYF.

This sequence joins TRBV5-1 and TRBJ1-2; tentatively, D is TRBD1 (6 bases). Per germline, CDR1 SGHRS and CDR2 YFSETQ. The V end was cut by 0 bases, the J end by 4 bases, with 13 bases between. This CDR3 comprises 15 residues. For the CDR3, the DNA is TGCGCCAGCAGCTTGGGGTCGGGGGCTGGCTATGGCTACACCTTC. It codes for CASSLGSGAGYGYTF.

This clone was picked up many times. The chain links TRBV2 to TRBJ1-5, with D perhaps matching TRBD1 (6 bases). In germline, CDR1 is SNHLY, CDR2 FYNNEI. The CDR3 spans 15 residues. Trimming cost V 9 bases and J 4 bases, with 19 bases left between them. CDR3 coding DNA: TGTGCCAGTCAGGTTGGTGGACAGCCAAATCAGCCCCAGCATTTT. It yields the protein CASQVGGQPNQPQHF. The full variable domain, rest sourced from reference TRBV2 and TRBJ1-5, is EPEVTQTPSHQVTQMGQEVILRCVPISNHLYFYWYRQILGQKVEFLVSFYNNEISEKSEIFDDQFSVERPDGSNFTLKIRSTKLEDSAMYFCASQVGGQPNQPQHFGDGTRLSIL.

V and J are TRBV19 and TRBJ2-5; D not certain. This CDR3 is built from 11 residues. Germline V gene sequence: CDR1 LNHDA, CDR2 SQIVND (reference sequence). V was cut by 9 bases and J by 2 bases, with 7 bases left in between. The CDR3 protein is CASRQQETQYF. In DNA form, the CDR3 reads TGTGCCAGCCGGCAGCAAGAGACCCAGTACTTC.

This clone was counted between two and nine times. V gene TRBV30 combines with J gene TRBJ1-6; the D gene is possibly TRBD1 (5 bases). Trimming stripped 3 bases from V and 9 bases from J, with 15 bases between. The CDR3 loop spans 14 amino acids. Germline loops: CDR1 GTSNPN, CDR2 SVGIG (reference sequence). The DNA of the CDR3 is TGTGCCTGGAGAAGGTCCCTTAGGGGTTCACCCCTCCACTTT. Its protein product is CAWRRSLRGSPLHF.

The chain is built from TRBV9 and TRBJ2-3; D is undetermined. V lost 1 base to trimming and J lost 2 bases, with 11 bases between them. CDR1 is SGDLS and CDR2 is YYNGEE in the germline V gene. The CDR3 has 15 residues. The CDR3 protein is CASSVSGTSTDTQYF. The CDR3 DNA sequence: TGTGCCAGCAGCGTAAGTGGCACCTCCACAGATACGCAGTATTTT.

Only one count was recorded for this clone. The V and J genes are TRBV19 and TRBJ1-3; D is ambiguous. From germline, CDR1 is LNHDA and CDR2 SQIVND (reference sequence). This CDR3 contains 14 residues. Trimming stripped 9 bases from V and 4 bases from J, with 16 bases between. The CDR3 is CASRPGWTGNTIYF. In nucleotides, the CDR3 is TGTGCCAGCAGGCCGGGGTGGACCGGAAACACCATATATTTT.

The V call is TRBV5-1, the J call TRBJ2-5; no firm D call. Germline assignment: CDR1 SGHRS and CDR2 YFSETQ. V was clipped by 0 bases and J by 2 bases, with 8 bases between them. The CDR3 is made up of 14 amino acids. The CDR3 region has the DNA TGCGCCAGCAGCTTGGCGAGGCAACAAGAGACCCAGTACTTC. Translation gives CASSLARQQETQYF.

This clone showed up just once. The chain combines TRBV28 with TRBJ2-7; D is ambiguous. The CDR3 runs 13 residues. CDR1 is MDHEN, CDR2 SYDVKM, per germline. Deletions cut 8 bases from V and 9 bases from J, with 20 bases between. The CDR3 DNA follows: TGTGCCAGCGCCCCAACGTGGGCTAAGGGGCAGTACTTC. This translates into CASAPTWAKGQYF.

CDR3 nucleotide sequence: TGTGCCAGCAGCCCCCGATCGACTAGCGGGTACAATGAGCAGTTCTTC. Residues: CASSPRSTSGYNEQFF. This chain joins TRBV7-2 and TRBJ2-1; 10 nucleotides line up with TRBD2. CDR3 length: 16 amino acids. The ends lost 5 bases at V and 4 bases at J; junction bases unmatched: 8. Germline V gene sequence: CDR1 SGHTA, CDR2 FQGNSA.

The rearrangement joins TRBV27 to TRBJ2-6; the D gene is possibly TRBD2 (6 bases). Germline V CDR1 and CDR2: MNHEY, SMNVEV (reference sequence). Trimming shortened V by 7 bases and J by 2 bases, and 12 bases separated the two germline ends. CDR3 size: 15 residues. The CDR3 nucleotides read TGTGCCAGCACCAGGTGGGGGGCTGGGGCCAACGTCCTGACTTTC. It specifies CASTRWGAGANVLTF.

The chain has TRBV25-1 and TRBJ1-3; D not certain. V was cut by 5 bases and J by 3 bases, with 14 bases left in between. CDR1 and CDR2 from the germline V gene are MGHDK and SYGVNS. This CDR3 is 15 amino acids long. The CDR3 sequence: CASSPPADGGNTIYF. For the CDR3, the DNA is TGTGCCAGCAGTCCCCCGGCGGACGGTGGAAACACCATATATTTT.